This note documents a single T cell receptor (beta chain) sequence. Its antigen is unknown. This sample is drawn from a study of cytotoxic CD8 clonotypes in ibrutinib-treated CLL. Study background: IGHV unmutated about 17; relapsed/refractory 10 to 11; treatment-naive about 15.

Study observations and caveats: Public clonotypes, an uncommon group, contracted or remained stable on treatment.

V shed 0 bases, J shed 4 bases, and the junction held 5 bases outside the gene matches. CDR1 and CDR2 (germline): MNHEY, SVGAGI. The CDR3 extends over 15 amino acids. Measured with immunoSEQ multiplex PCR; TCRdb has only the in-frame clones, and not every one. The repertoire consists of more than 200,000 clones, with about three quarters occurring once and the leading ten covering 15%. Specimen: PBMCs, collected after 24 months of ibrutinib treatment. The chain links TRBV6-5 to TRBJ2-5; TRBD1 aligns across 7 bases. This clonotype originated in a human donor with chronic lymphocytic leukemia. CDR3 protein: CASSYSTGNSETQYF. The CDR3 coding sequence is TGTGCCAGCAGTTACTCGACAGGGAACTCAGAGACCCAGTACTTC.